Following are 23 T cell receptor beta chains from one sample sequenced in a study of T cell responses to AZD1222 COVID-19 vaccine. Only in-frame clones appear in the TCRdb table, and some are missing; sequencing was by immunoSEQ multiplex PCR. This repertoire shows roughly 110,000 clones, more than 65% found once; its top ten account for under 10%. Sequences were derived from peripheral blood, sampled on day 0 of AZD1222 vaccination. These receptors originate from an adult in good health.

The DNA of the CDR3 is TGCAGCGTTGCTGAAGGAAGCGGTGCGAATACGCAGTATTTT. Amino acid sequence: CSVAEGSGANTQYF. This chain connects TRBV29-1 to TRBJ2-3, with a weak D call TRBD2 (5 bases). The V end lost 4 bases, the J end lost 7 bases, and 18 bases lay between the germline ends. CDR1 is SQVTM, CDR2 ANQGSEA, per germline. This CDR3 has 14 residues.

The rearrangement links TRBV27 to TRBJ2-6; TRBD1 agrees at 7 bases. The CDR3 runs to 16 residues. The V gene end was trimmed by 6 bases and the J gene end by 0 bases; junction bases not matched to a gene: 5. Germline V CDR1 and CDR2: MNHEY, SMNVEV (reference sequence). The CDR3 DNA sequence: TGTGCCAGCAGCGGACAGGCCGCCTCTGGGGCCAACGTCCTGACTTTC. Translation: CASSGQAASGANVLTF.

This chain connects TRBV18 to TRBJ1-5; D is ambiguous. Germline CDR1 and CDR2: KGHSH and LQKENI. The CDR3 sequence is 16 residues long. The V end was cut by 3 bases, the J end by 2 bases, with 14 bases between. The CDR3, as DNA: TGTGCCAGCTCACCCATTTTTGATAACGGCAATCAGCCCCAGCATTTT. This codes for CASSPIFDNGNQPQHF.

The rearrangement links TRBV28 to TRBJ1-4; 9 bases agree with TRBD1. The germline CDR1 and CDR2 sequences are MDHEN and SYDVKM. The CDR3 spans 15 residues. V shed 6 bases and J 4 bases; nucleotides not matched to a gene: 6. CDR3 in DNA: TGTGCCAGCAGCCGCACAGGGGGCGGTAATGAAAAACTGTTTTTT. Its translation is CASSRTGGGNEKLFF.

The chain employs TRBV7-6 and TRBJ2-5; 9 bases are shared with TRBD1. V lost 4 bases, J lost 1 base, and 13 bases stayed unmatched. CDR1 and CDR2 (germline): SGHVS, FNYEAQ. The CDR3 totals 18 residues. The CDR3 nucleotides read TGTGCCAGCAGCTCAACAAGGGACAGGGCCTTCTCCCAAGAGACCCAGTACTTC. Its protein is CASSSTRDRAFSQETQYF.

The chain uses TRBV5-1 and TRBJ2-1; D is ambiguous. The CDR3 totals 12 residues. Germline lookup yields CDR1 SGHRS and CDR2 YFSETQ. The germline V and J ends were trimmed by 0 bases and 7 bases, with 5 bases remaining between them. CDR3: CASSLGSNEQFF. CDR3 nucleotides: TGCGCCAGCAGCTTGGGATCGAATGAGCAGTTCTTC.

V gene TRBV29-1 combines with J gene TRBJ2-1; 12 bases are a match to TRBD1. The CDR3 length is 13 residues. Trimming at V came to 7 bases and at J to 8 bases, leaving 6 bases not matched to a gene. CDR1 is SQVTM, CDR2 ANQGSEA, per germline. The CDR3 here is CSAGTGGGYEQFF. For the CDR3, the DNA is TGCAGCGCAGGGACAGGGGGCGGGTATGAGCAGTTCTTC.

The chain recombines TRBV7-2 with TRBJ2-5; D unresolved. Trimming pared 4 bases from V and 4 bases from J, leaving 10 bases between. Looked up from germline, CDR1 is SGHTA and CDR2 is FQGNSA. CDR3 length: 13 amino acids. Written as DNA, the CDR3 is TGTGCCAGCAGCTCCAAAACTCGAGAGACCCAGTACTTC. Its protein product is CASSSKTRETQYF.

The chain uses TRBV18 and TRBJ1-3; D not resolved. This CDR3 is 17 amino acids long. V shed 0 bases and J shed 0 bases, with 12 bases lying between them. Germline V gene lookup returns CDR1 KGHSH and CDR2 LQKENI. CDR3 residues: CASSPPRTHSSGNTIYF. In nucleotides, the CDR3 is TGTGCCAGCTCACCACCTAGGACTCATAGCTCTGGAAACACCATATATTTT. Supplemented by reference TRBV18 and TRBJ1-3, the full variable domain reads NAGVMQNPRHLVRRRGQEARLRCSPMKGHSHVYWYRQLPEEGLKFMVYLQKENIIDESGMPKERFSAEFPKEGPSILRIQQVVRGDSAAYFCASSPPRTHSSGNTIYFGEGSWLTVV.

The chain has TRBV19 and TRBJ2-5; 7 positions match TRBD2. The CDR3 spans 16 residues. V lost 1 base to trimming and J lost 5 bases; unmatched junction nucleotides: 10. Germline-derived CDR1 and CDR2 are LNHDA and SQIVND (reference sequence). The CDR3 protein is CASSIGVERGRETQYF. In nucleotides, the CDR3 is TGTGCCAGTAGTATAGGGGTTGAGCGGGGAAGGGAGACCCAGTACTTC.

The chain carries TRBV25-1 and TRBJ1-6; a possible D gene is TRBD1 (6 bases). The CDR3 contains 16 residues. V was pared by 3 bases and J by 10 bases, with 19 bases between. Germline V gives CDR1 MGHDK, CDR2 SYGVNS. The CDR3 coding sequence is TGTGCCAGCAGTGACCCAACGACAGGCTTGGGGTCACCCCTCCACTTT. As protein: CASSDPTTGLGSPLHF.

The J gene is TRBJ2-2, the V gene TRBV4-2; TRBD1 agrees at 9 bases. Germline V lookup: CDR1 LGHNA, CDR2 YNFKEQ. Trimming took 4 bases from V and 3 from J; bases not matched to a gene: 6. This CDR3 is 16 amino acids long. In nucleotides, the CDR3 is TGTGCCAGCAGCCTACAGGGGGCCCGGGACACCGGGGAGCTGTTTTTT. Protein: CASSLQGARDTGELFF.

The chain couples TRBV7-8 to TRBJ1-2; a possible D gene is TRBD1 (6 bases). There are 14 residues in the CDR3. Germline CDR1 reads SGHVS; CDR2 reads FQNEAQ. V was shortened by 5 bases and J by 4 bases, with 14 bases between the two germline ends. The CDR3 DNA reads as TGTGCCAGCAGCCACAGACAGGACTCCTATGGCTACACCTTC. Residues: CASSHRQDSYGYTF.

The chain links TRBV5-1 to TRBJ1-4; maybe TRBD1 (5 bases). The CDR3 runs 15 residues. Per germline, CDR1 SGHRS and CDR2 YFSETQ. V lost 1 base, J lost 4 bases, and 11 bases lay in between. Here the CDR3 reads CASSLFWGHNEKLFF. In DNA form, the CDR3 reads TGCGCCAGCAGCTTGTTCTGGGGCCATAATGAAAAACTGTTTTTT.

The chain is built from TRBV6-6 and TRBJ1-1; D remains unclear. Per the germline V gene, CDR1 is MNHNY and CDR2 is SVGAGI (reference sequence). V lost 6 bases to trimming and J lost 1 base, with 9 bases between them. The CDR3 runs 13 residues. The CDR3 loop reads CASRSDGNTEAFF. The CDR3 DNA sequence: TGTGCCAGCAGATCGGACGGGAACACTGAAGCTTTCTTT.

The chain recombines TRBV21-1 with TRBJ2-2; TRBD1, the D gene given by the table, was not confirmed from the DNA. TRBV21-1 is a listed pseudogene. The length of the CDR3 is 15 residues. The CDR3 coding sequence is TGTGCCAGCAGCAAAGGTCAGACGAACACCGGGGAGCTGTTTTTT. It is translated as CASSKGQTNTGELFF.

This clone was found a few times. The gene calls are TRBV5-6 and TRBJ1-1; 7 bases map to TRBD1. Germline loops: CDR1 SGHDT, CDR2 YYEEEE. The trim removed 1 base at V and 5 bases at J, leaving 14 bases unmatched. This CDR3 is 17 amino acids long. CDR3 residues: CASSLISAGGRRTEAFF. DNA for the CDR3: TGTGCCAGCAGCTTGATCTCGGCAGGGGGTCGACGGACTGAAGCTTTCTTT.

This sequence joins TRBV12-3 or TRBV12-4 and TRBJ2-5; D uncertain. V was clipped by 8 bases and J by 8 bases, with 15 bases between them. This CDR3 is built from 12 residues. The CDR3 region is CASSGPDRTQYF. In DNA form, the CDR3 reads TGTGCCAGCTCCGGTCCAGATCGAACCCAGTACTTC.

The rearrangement uses TRBV6-6 and TRBJ1-1; the match to TRBD1 covers 8 bases. CDR3 length: 14 amino acids. Looked up from germline, CDR1 is MNHNY and CDR2 is SVGAGI (reference sequence). The junction had 6 bases not matched to a gene; V was cut back by 6 bases and J by 3 bases. CDR3 amino acids: CASREDRVDTEAFF. In nucleotides, the CDR3 is TGTGCCAGCAGGGAGGACAGGGTGGACACTGAAGCTTTCTTT.

Relative to its sample, this clone is medium-sized. The chain carries TRBV19 and TRBJ2-7; the D gene is possibly TRBD1 (6 bases). The CDR3 is 14 residues long. Trimming cost V 6 bases and J 0 bases, with 12 bases left between them. Germline assignment: CDR1 LNHDA and CDR2 SQIVND (reference sequence). The CDR3 nucleotides are TGTGCCAGTAGCCGGGACACCATCTCCTACGAGCAGTACTTC. Protein: CASSRDTISYEQYF.

The rearrangement joins TRBV5-4 to TRBJ2-7, with 13 bases fitting TRBD2. CDR3 length: 15 residues. CDR1 and CDR2 (germline): SGHNT, YYREEE (reference sequence). Trimming cost V 0 bases and J 6 bases; bases outside gene matches: 3. The DNA for the CDR3 is TGTGCCAGCAGCTTGGCCGGGACTAGCGGGGTCGAGCAGTACTTC. Amino acid sequence: CASSLAGTSGVEQYF. Using reference TRBV5-4 and TRBJ2-7 for the parts outside the CDR3, the full variable domain is ETGVTQSPTHLIKTRGQQVTLRCSSQSGHNTVSWYQQALGQGPQFIFQYYREEENGRGNFPPRFSGLQFPNYSSELNVNALELDDSALYLCASSLAGTSGVEQYFGPGTRLTVT.

The chain is built from TRBV6-5 and TRBJ1-1; D is undetermined. The CDR3 runs to 11 residues. Germline V gives CDR1 MNHEY, CDR2 SVGAGI. Trimming pared 4 bases from V and 2 bases from J, leaving 2 bases between. This chain's CDR3 is CASSSNTEAFF. In DNA form, the CDR3 reads TGTGCCAGCAGTTCCAACACTGAAGCTTTCTTT.

The chain recombines TRBV10-1 with TRBJ2-7, with a tentative D call TRBD1 (6 bases). Trimming removed 2 bases at V and 3 bases at J, with 8 bases between. The CDR3 loop spans 13 amino acids. Germline CDR1 and CDR2: WNHNN and SYGVQD (reference sequence). The CDR3 region has the DNA TGCGCCAGCAGTGAGGGGACACACTACGAGCAGTACTTC. Translation gives CASSEGTHYEQYF.